These 13 T cell receptor beta chains share one sample of origin, sequenced in a study of shared clonotypes between healthy human individuals. Data came from immunoSEQ multiplex PCR; TCRdb stores just in-frame clones and leaves some out. Of roughly 700,000 clones listed, 74% are singletons. The sample was memory CD4+ T cells sorted from blood. Subset defined: CD45RA-negative fraction. Every receptor here comes from a woman in her twenties or thirties in good health.

V is TRBV7-6 and J is TRBJ2-1; 7 nucleotides match TRBD1. In germline, CDR1 is SGHVS, CDR2 FNYEAQ. This CDR3 has 16 residues. V was clipped by 7 bases and J by 6 bases; unmatched bases: 15. The CDR3 is CASTLSSSGGFNEQFF. CDR3 coding DNA: TGTGCCAGCACCCTATCGAGTTCAGGGGGTTTCAATGAGCAGTTCTTC.

The gene calls are TRBV5-4 and TRBJ2-7; 7 positions match TRBD2. The CDR3 contains 15 residues. Trimming took 2 bases from V and 6 from J; bases not matched to a gene: 11. From germline, CDR1 is SGHNT and CDR2 YYREEE (reference sequence). In DNA form, the CDR3 reads TGTGCCAGCAGCTTTGAGCGGGGTCAACTTACCGAGCAGTACTTC. Amino acid sequence: CASSFERGQLTEQYF.

The V call is TRBV19, the J call TRBJ1-1; TRBD1 matches at 8 bases. The CDR3 extends over 14 amino acids. The trim removed 7 bases at V and 1 base at J, leaving 5 bases unmatched. Germline-derived CDR1 and CDR2 are LNHDA and SQIVND (reference sequence). CDR3 nucleotide sequence: TGTGCCAGTAACAGGGGGAAGGCGAACACTGAAGCTTTCTTT. Translation: CASNRGKANTEAFF. The full variable domain, rest sourced from reference TRBV19 and TRBJ1-1, is DGGITQSPKYLFRKEGQNVTLSCEQNLNHDAMYWYRQDPGQGLRLIYYSQIVNDFQKGDIAEGYSVSREKKESFPLTVTSAQKNPTAFYLCASNRGKANTEAFFGQGTRLTVV.

This clone was counted a few times. The chain carries TRBV19 and TRBJ2-5, with D perhaps being TRBD1 or TRBD2 (5 bases each). TRBJ2-7 explains the end of the DNA better; the J call may be wrong. Germline CDR1 and CDR2: LNHDA and SQIVND (reference sequence). The CDR3 covers 14 residues. The CDR3: CASSRGSDPYEQYF. The DNA of the CDR3 is TGTGCCAGTAGTAGGGGGAGCGACCCCTACGAGCAGTACTTC.

In nucleotides, the CDR3 is TGTGCCATCAGGGAAGGACTATCCACAGATACGCAGTATTTT. This sequence encodes CAIREGLSTDTQYF. The V gene is TRBV10-3, the J gene TRBJ2-3, with a possible D match to TRBD2 (6 bases). CDR3 length: 14 residues. Germline lookup yields CDR1 ENHRY and CDR2 SYGVKD. The V end was cut by 6 bases, the J end by 2 bases, with 12 bases between.

The rearrangement links TRBV4-1 to TRBJ2-5, with D unclear. From germline, CDR1 is MGHRA and CDR2 YSYEKL. The CDR3 runs to 12 residues. V was cut by 2 bases and J by 5 bases, with 6 bases left in between. CDR3 coding DNA: TGCGCCAGCAGCCAACCTTGGGAGACCCAGTACTTC. Its translation is CASSQPWETQYF.

V and J are TRBV9 and TRBJ2-2; D is ambiguous. V was shortened by 0 bases and J by 0 bases, with 6 bases between the two germline ends. This CDR3 has 15 amino acids. Looked up from germline, CDR1 is SGDLS and CDR2 is YYNGEE. The CDR3 here is CASSVGWANTGELFF. CDR3 nucleotide sequence: TGTGCCAGCAGCGTAGGGTGGGCGAACACCGGGGAGCTGTTTTTT.

The chain couples TRBV11-1 to TRBJ2-2, with 7 nucleotides matching TRBD2. The CDR3 totals 15 residues. Germline V gene sequence: CDR1 SGHAT, CDR2 FQDESV (reference sequence). Germline trimming cut 0 bases from V and 4 bases from J; bases unmatched to any gene: 2. CDR3 nucleotide sequence: TGTGCCAGCAGCTTAGCCGGGGGGACCACCGGGGAGCTGTTTTTT. Translating it yields CASSLAGGTTGELFF.

This clone was picked up many times. The chain has TRBV25-1 and TRBJ2-3, with TRBD1 matching 10 bases. With V trimmed by 2 bases and J by 6 bases, 8 bases remained unmatched. The CDR3 is 16 residues long. From germline, CDR1 is MGHDK and CDR2 SYGVNS. The CDR3 nucleotides are TGTGCCAGCAGTGAACTCGGGACAGGGGAGGCGGATACGCAGTATTTT. It specifies CASSELGTGEADTQYF.

The chain recombines TRBV18 with TRBJ1-3; D is undetermined. The V gene's germline CDR1 is KGHSH and CDR2 LQKENI. CDR3 length: 13 residues. Trimming removed 5 bases from V and 0 bases from J, with 5 bases in between. CDR3 amino acids: CASSSGSGNTIYF. CDR3 in DNA: TGTGCCAGCTCATCGGGCTCTGGAAACACCATATATTTT.

The rearrangement uses TRBV18 and TRBJ1-1, with 7 bases aligning to TRBD1. Germline V gives CDR1 KGHSH, CDR2 LQKENI. The CDR3 length is 14 residues. Germline trimming cut 6 bases from V and 10 bases from J; bases unmatched to any gene: 14. The CDR3 coding sequence is TGTGCCAGCTCCCTGGGTGGGACAGAGGAGGGAGCTTTCTTT. Its translation is CASSLGGTEEGAFF.

This chain joins TRBV4-1 and TRBJ2-7, with D possibly called TRBD1 or TRBD2 (6 bases each). Per the germline V gene, CDR1 is MGHRA and CDR2 is YSYEKL. V lost 3 bases and J 9 bases, leaving 18 bases between the germline ends. CDR3 length equals 14 residues. Here the CDR3 DNA reads TGCGCCAGCAGCCAGGTTAGGGGGGACCTCGCGCAGTACTTC. This translates into CASSQVRGDLAQYF.

In its sample, this clone was seen a few times. The chain carries TRBV5-1 and TRBJ2-7; D may be TRBD1 (5 bases). CDR1 is SGHRS and CDR2 is YFSETQ in the germline V gene. CDR3 size: 12 residues. V was shortened by 4 bases and J by 3 bases, with 8 bases between the two germline ends. CDR3: CASSPGHYEQYF. CDR3 coding DNA: TGCGCCAGCAGCCCTGGACACTACGAGCAGTACTTC.